The 2 T cell receptor beta chains below were found in one sample sequenced in a study of regulatory T cells in long-lasting Graves disease. Time point defined: persistent/refractory GD, antithyroid drugs over 5 years with positive TRAb. PBMCs were the source of the RNA used for TCR sequencing. Researchers made TCR beta libraries by using iRepertoire HTBI primers and running Arm-PCR on CDR3 regions. One entry per CDR3 protein results from TCRdb running MiXCR on the multiplex PCR reads. The sample lists under 450,000 distinct CDR3 sequences, around 23% occurring once. The material was peripheral blood mononuclear cells (PBMCs), obtained when the disease was refractory, from a patient treated with antithyroid drugs. The receptor source for this set is a woman aged 35 to 49 with Graves disease.

This sequence joins TRBV5-1 and TRBJ1-1; no clear D gene. The CDR3 runs 15 residues. The germline V gene encodes CDR1 SGHRS and CDR2 YFSETQ. Trimming stripped 1 base from V and 4 bases from J, with 14 bases between. The CDR3 sequence is CASSLSVAGSTEAFF. DNA of the CDR3: TGCGCCAGCAGCTTGTCGGTGGCGGGAAGCACTGAAGCTTTCTTT.

The table lists this clonotype with a few counts. The V and J genes are TRBV4-2 and TRBJ2-5; D is uncertain. Trimming shortened V by 0 bases and J by 3 bases, and 14 bases separated the two germline ends. CDR1 LGHNA and CDR2 YNFKEQ come from the germline V gene. The CDR3 is made up of 16 amino acids. For the CDR3, the DNA is TGTGCCAGCAGCCAAGAAGGGATATCGGCCAAAGAGACCCAGTACTTC. It yields the protein CASSQEGISAKETQYF.